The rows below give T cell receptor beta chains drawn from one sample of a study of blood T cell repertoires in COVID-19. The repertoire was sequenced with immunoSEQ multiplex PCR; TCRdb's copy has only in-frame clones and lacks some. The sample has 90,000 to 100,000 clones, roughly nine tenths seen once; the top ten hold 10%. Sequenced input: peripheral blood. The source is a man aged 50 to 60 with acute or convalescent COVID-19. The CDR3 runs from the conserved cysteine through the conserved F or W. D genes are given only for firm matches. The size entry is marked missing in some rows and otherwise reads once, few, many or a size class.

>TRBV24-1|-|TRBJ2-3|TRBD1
CATSDPSSGQGATDTQYF
TGTGCCACCAGTGATCCTTCTTCGGGACAGGGGGCGACAGATACGCAGTATTTT
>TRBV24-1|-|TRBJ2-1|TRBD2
CATSDLTSGRNEQFF
TGTGCCACCAGTGATTTAACTAGCGGGAGGAATGAGCAGTTCTTC
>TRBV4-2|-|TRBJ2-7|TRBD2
CASSQEGRGGRYEQYF
TGTGCCAGCAGCCAAGAAGGGAGGGGCGGCCGCTACGAGCAGTACTTC
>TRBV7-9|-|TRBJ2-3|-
CASSPILTGTSTDTQYF
TGTGCCAGCAGCCCGATATTGACAGGGACTAGCACAGATACGCAGTATTTT
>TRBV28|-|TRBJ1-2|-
CASSLVAGAILNYGYTF
TGTGCCAGCAGCCTAGTGGCAGGGGCTATTCTCAACTATGGCTACACCTTC
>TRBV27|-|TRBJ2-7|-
CASSSSGPPNQQYF
TGTGCCAGCAGTTCCTCAGGGCCCCCGAACCAGCAGTACTTC
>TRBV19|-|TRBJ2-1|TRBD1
CASSGRTGGFNEQFF
TGTGCCAGTAGTGGGCGGACAGGGGGCTTCAATGAGCAGTTCTTC
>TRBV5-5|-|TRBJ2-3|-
CASSLFRGTDTQYF
TGTGCCAGCAGCTTGTTTAGGGGGACAGATACGCAGTATTTT
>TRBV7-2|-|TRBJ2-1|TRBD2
CASSSRTSGRIEQFF
TGTGCCAGCAGCTCTAGGACTAGCGGGAGAATTGAGCAGTTCTTC
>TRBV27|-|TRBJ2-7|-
CASSLLSFPYEQYF
TGTGCCAGCAGTTTATTGTCGTTCCCCTACGAGCAGTACTTC
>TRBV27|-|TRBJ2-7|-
CASSAGTHTEQYF
TGTGCCAGCAGTGCGGGGACTCACACGGAGCAGTACTTC
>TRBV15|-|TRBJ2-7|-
CATSRDLWGKGEQYF
TGTGCCACCAGCAGAGATTTGTGGGGCAAGGGCGAGCAGTACTTC
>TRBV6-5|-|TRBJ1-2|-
CASSYSGEEVRGYTF
TGTGCCAGCAGTTACTCGGGAGAGGAGGTTCGTGGCTACACCTTC
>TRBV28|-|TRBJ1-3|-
CASTLTSSGNTIYF
TGTGCCAGCACTTTGACAAGTTCAGGAAACACCATATATTTT
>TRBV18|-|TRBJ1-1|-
CASSPPGHSMNTEAFF
TGTGCCAGCTCACCACCGGGACACTCCATGAACACTGAAGCTTTCTTT
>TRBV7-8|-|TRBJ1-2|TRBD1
CASSFQTGNYGYTF
TGTGCCAGCAGCTTCCAGACAGGGAACTATGGCTACACCTTC
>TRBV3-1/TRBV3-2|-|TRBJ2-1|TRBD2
CASSRGLAGNNEQFF
TGTGCCAGCAGCCGAGGACTAGCGGGAAACAATGAGCAGTTCTTC
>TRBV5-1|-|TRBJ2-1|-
CASSSPGFEQFF
TGCGCCAGCAGCTCGCCAGGGTTTGAGCAGTTCTTC
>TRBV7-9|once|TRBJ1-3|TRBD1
CASSSVGTGMGNTIYF
TGTGCCAGCAGCTCCGTCGGGACAGGGATGGGAAACACCATATATTTT
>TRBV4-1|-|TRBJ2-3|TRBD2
CASSQMGLEKYF
TGCGCCAGCAGCCAAATGGGACTAGAGAAGTATTTT
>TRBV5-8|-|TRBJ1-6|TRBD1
CASSLGDRGNSPLHF
TGTGCCAGCAGCTTGGGGGACAGGGGTAATTCACCCCTCCACTTT
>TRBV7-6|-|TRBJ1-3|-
CASSQGSGERNTIYF
TGTGCCAGCAGCCAGGGGTCAGGGGAGAGGAACACCATATATTTT
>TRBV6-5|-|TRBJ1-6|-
CASANAPAPLHF
TGTGCCAGCGCCAACGCGCCCGCACCCCTCCACTTT
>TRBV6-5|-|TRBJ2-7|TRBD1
CASSYNWGQGSYEQYF
TGTGCCAGCAGTTATAACTGGGGACAGGGGTCCTACGAGCAGTACTTC
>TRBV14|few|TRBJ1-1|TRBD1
CASSLEDRVSTAFF
TGTGCCAGCAGCCTGGAGGACAGGGTTTCAACCGCTTTCTTT
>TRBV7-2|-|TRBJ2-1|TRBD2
CASSASGSYHNEQFF
TGTGCCAGCAGCGCTAGCGGAAGCTATCACAATGAGCAGTTCTTC
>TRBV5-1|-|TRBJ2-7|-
CASSEYINDSGEQYF
TGCGCCAGCAGCGAATACATTAACGACAGTGGGGAGCAGTACTTC
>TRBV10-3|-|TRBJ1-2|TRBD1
CASSTGPNYGYTF
TGTGCCTCTTCGACAGGGCCGAACTATGGCTACACCTTC
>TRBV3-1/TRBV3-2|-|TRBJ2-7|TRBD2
CASSSRGLGDEQYF
TGTGCCAGCAGCTCAAGAGGACTAGGCGACGAGCAGTACTTC
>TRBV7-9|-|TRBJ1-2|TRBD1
CASSLGWTGLYTF
TGTGCCAGCAGCTTAGGGTGGACAGGCCTCTACACCTTC
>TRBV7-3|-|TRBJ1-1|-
CASSPGSNTEAFF
TGTGCCAGCAGCCCCGGGTCGAACACTGAAGCTTTCTTT
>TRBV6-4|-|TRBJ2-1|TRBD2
CASSPGTSNEQFF
TGTGCCAGCAGCCCCGGGACTAGCAATGAGCAGTTCTTC
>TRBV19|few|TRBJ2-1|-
CASSPISGYTYNEQFF
TGTGCCAGTAGTCCTATTAGCGGATATACCTACAATGAGCAGTTCTTC
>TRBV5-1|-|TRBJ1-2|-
CASSLMYEGYGYTF
TGCGCCAGCAGCTTGATGTATGAGGGCTATGGCTACACCTTC
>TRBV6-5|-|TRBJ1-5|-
CASSPGGGRNQPQHF
TGTGCCAGCAGCCCCGGGGGGGGCCGGAATCAGCCCCAGCATTTT
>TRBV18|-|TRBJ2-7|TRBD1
CASSPGQGIYEQYF
TGTGCCAGCTCACCCGGACAGGGGATATACGAGCAGTACTTC
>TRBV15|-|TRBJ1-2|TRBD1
CATSRGQGAGEYGYTF
TGTGCCACCAGCAGAGGGCAGGGGGCAGGAGAATATGGCTACACCTTC
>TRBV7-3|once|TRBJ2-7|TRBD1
CASSWAGTGSGYEQYF
TGTGCCAGCAGCTGGGCCGGGACAGGGAGTGGGTACGAGCAGTACTTC
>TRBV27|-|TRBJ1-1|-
CASSWGGPMNTEAFF
TGTGCCAGCAGTTGGGGGGGCCCAATGAACACTGAAGCTTTCTTT
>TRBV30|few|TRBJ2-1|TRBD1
CAWSVRQGVFSGNEQFF
TGTGCCTGGAGTGTACGACAGGGTGTCTTTTCGGGTAATGAGCAGTTCTTC